This TCR beta chain was retrieved from a study of CD8+ T cells in alopecia areata listed by TCRdb under 2018. For context, the study as a whole: The treated patients, all with moderate-to-severe alopecia areata, were enrolled in an open-label pilot trial of oral tofacitinib given at 5 to 10 mg twice daily. Tofacitinib was administered for 6 to 18 months, and 6 months of follow-up off drug were then conducted to assess delayed response and recurrence. For the treated patients, the SALT score, which quantifies what percentage of scalp surface area is affected, served as the measure of disease severity. High-throughput TCRbeta sequencing was used to examine T cell clonal expansion in alopecia areata in both the C3H/HeJ mouse model and human patients. In humans, TCRbeta sequencing was performed on scalp tissue and on sorted CD4+ and CD8+ peripheral blood T cells from healthy controls and from patients with patchy or totalis/universalis alopecia areata. Tofacitinib-treated patients had biopsies at baseline and at 4 and 24 weeks of treatment, with a later scalp biopsy in several patients. Clonality in the scalp was compared among normal scalp (n=4), patchy alopecia areata scalp (n=8), and alopecia totalis/universalis scalp (n=8). The RNA source kit depended on sample type: the PAXgene miRNA kit for fixed scalp, the miRNeasy kit for PBMCs, and the RNeasy kit for mouse skin. TCRbeta CDR3 regions were amplified by immunoSEQ multiplex PCR with 35 Vbeta forward and 13 Jbeta reverse primers.

Receptor amplification or capture employed the immunoSEQ multiplex PCR assay. To provide template for TCR sequencing, every sample had RNA extracted and reverse transcribed into cDNA. SuperScript III was used for first-strand cDNA synthesis, primed with a 2:1 mix of oligo-dT and random hexamers. A synthetic immune receptor repertoire was used to assess amplification bias, and residual bias was removed computationally. The paper's processing steps were these. Raw reads were preprocessed for error removal, and CDR3 was defined according to IMGT conventions as running from the conserved cysteine to phenylalanine. Clonality was calculated as 1 minus Shannon entropy normalized by log2 of the number of productive unique TCRs. Whether scalp clones were CD4 or CD8 was inferred by matching scalp TCRbeta sequences against CD4 and CD8 repertoires sorted from blood. The source is immuneACCESS, and TCRdb retained only in-frame sequences with V and J called. Part of the clones is not carried over; for the studies checked, unresolved V genes explain less than half of this, and the remainder is unexplained. The V and J calls and clone size were taken over from that table, and D and trimming were inferred from the DNA. This sample comprises approximately 200,000 clones, 50% to 60% of them detected only once. Approximately 0.69% of the sample is taken by the ten largest.

The study at large found these results: With tofacitinib, both scalp clonality and the number of expanded CD8+ clones among the top 100 scalp clones went down significantly. Many expanded lesional clones persisted in scalp and blood during tofacitinib treatment, which may partly explain relapse after stopping treatment. Resident alphabeta T cells in normal human skin are also sequenced, complicating scalp TCR repertoire analysis, unlike mouse skin dominated by gammadelta T cells. Higher clonality and more expanded CD8+ clones were observed in lesional scalp than in normal scalp, particularly in alopecia totalis/universalis, a finding suggestive of antigenic drive. Because the treated cohort was small and included a single nonresponder, larger studies are needed to assess links between baseline CD8+ expansion and response. Shared TCR sequences between patients were less evident than in mice, which may be partly attributable to HLA diversity in the patient population.

A note on this clone: The target of this receptor is not known. Per-base qualities were not stored, and no clone one base away is much larger.

The cysteine opens and the phenylalanine closes a CDR3 of 13 amino acids. Only the CDR3 region is kept as DNA, spanning 39 bases read in frame from base 1. Trimming at the junction amounts to 7 bases on V and 0 bases on J, and the germline ends lie 12 bases apart. For CDR1 and CDR2, the germline V gene lists SQVTM and ANQGSEA. The time point label for this specimen denotes: around 4 weeks on oral tofacitinib. The sample's treatment or condition, from its label and the paper: oral pan-JAK inhibitor, 5-10 mg twice daily. From alopecia areata patients, peripheral blood was collected along with lesional scalp punch biopsies. PBMCs were separated by density centrifugation and stained for CD3, CD4 and CD8, after which CD4+ and CD8+ T cells were sorted on a FACSAria.

This receptor was taken from a human donor with alopecia areata. The sequence links TRBV29-1 to TRBJ1-2; the D segment cannot be called with confidence. Sample: CD4+ T cells sorted from blood, taken at week 4, from a patient treated with tofacitinib. The bases read TGCAGCGGTAGGACGGACCCTAACTATGGCTACACCTTC. Translated, it reads CSGRTDPNYGYTF. The CDR3, completed at both ends by the reference TRBV29-1 and TRBJ1-2 genes, gives the full variable domain SAVISQKPSRDICQRGTSLTIQCQVDSQVTMMFWYRQQPGQSLTLIATANQGSEATYESGFVIDKFPISRPNLTFSTLTVSNMSPEDSSIYLCSGRTDPNYGYTFGSGTRLTVV.